Listed below are T cell receptor beta chains from one sample, sequenced in a study of T cells after somatic rescue of genetic block. Repertoires were generated with immunoSEQ multiplex PCR, while TCRdb's copy carries only in-frame clones and drops some. The table lists more than 65,000 clones, approximately 90% of them singletons, with about 3% in the top ten. The sequencing input was peripheral blood mononuclear cells (PBMCs). These TCRs come from a young man. CDR3s include the opening cysteine and the closing phenylalanine or tryptophan.

V	J	CDR3
TRBV5-1	TRBJ2-5	CASSSPGGSETQYF
TRBV21-1	TRBJ2-7	CASTNSDGYEQYF
TRBV5-4	TRBJ1-1	CASSPPGQPYANTEAFF
TRBV18	TRBJ1-2	CASSPSAGTNYGYTF
TRBV28	TRBJ1-1	CASSTPGTANTEAFF
TRBV5-4	TRBJ2-3	CASSLGGTGADTQYF
TRBV7-9	TRBJ1-2	CASSFSDRGARGYTF
TRBV11-3	TRBJ1-3	CASSSGGIGNTIYF
TRBV18	TRBJ2-7	CASSPSSGGNEQYF
TRBV6-1	TRBJ1-1	CASNPPTGWNTEAFF
TRBV5-4	TRBJ1-1	CASSFGGTGIDTEAFF
TRBV7-2	TRBJ2-7	CASSLKLGSSYEQYF
TRBV6-1	TRBJ1-5	CASRVGAGNNQPQHF
TRBV11-3	TRBJ2-1	CASSLVSSGDNEQFF
TRBV7-2	TRBJ1-2	CASSLVFAGGGYGYTF
TRBV10-2	TRBJ2-2	CASSEGGPNTGELFF
TRBV7-9	TRBJ2-2	CASSPGTSGITGELFF
TRBV19	TRBJ2-7	CASRPTGAYEQYF
TRBV6-1	TRBJ2-5	CASSSRSTGYETQYF
TRBV7-9	TRBJ2-7	CASSIRFEQYF
TRBV5-6	TRBJ2-5	CASSRGQGRETQYF
TRBV21-1	TRBJ1-4	CASREGEIPGDNEKLFF
TRBV10-3	TRBJ1-5	CAISEDRAQPQHF
TRBV29-1	TRBJ2-3	CSVEAGAPDTQYF